The 22 T cell receptor beta chains below come from one sample, sequenced in a study of CD8 T cells in Susac syndrome. RNA in amounts of about 0.45 to 1 ug was reverse transcribed with random hexamers. Via MiXCR, TCRdb re-called the immunoSEQ multiplex PCR reads, giving one row per CDR3 protein. Among 330,000 or so distinct CDR3 sequences listed, roughly 85% were seen once. The sample taken for sequencing was CD8+ T cells from PBMCs. All receptors derive from a human donor with multiple sclerosis.

The gene calls are TRBV5-1 and TRBJ1-1; D gene unclear. The CDR3 has 17 amino acids. V lost 0 bases to trimming and J lost 2 bases, with 17 bases between them. CDR1 and CDR2 (germline): SGHRS, YFSETQ. CDR3 sequence reads: CASSLATIGGSNTEAFF. CDR3 coding DNA: TGCGCCAGCAGCTTGGCCACGATAGGCGGTTCTAACACTGAAGCTTTCTTT.

This clonotype has only a few counts. The chain has TRBV28 and TRBJ2-3; 7 nucleotides line up with TRBD2. V dropped 4 bases and J dropped 0; count of bases not matched to a gene: 4. CDR3 length: 15 amino acids. Germline V lookup: CDR1 MDHEN, CDR2 SYDVKM. The CDR3 region is CASSSPSGSTDTQYF. CDR3 sequence (DNA): TGTGCCAGCAGTTCTCCTAGCGGAAGCACAGATACGCAGTATTTT.

The V call is TRBV20-1, the J call TRBJ2-1; 12 nucleotides agree with TRBD2. Germline-derived CDR1 and CDR2 are DFQATT and SNEGSKA (reference sequence). Trimming cost V 0 bases and J 9 bases; bases outside gene matches: 12. CDR3 length equals 17 residues. CDR3 residues: CSARDYSGLAGGSEQFF. As DNA, the CDR3 is TGCAGTGCTAGAGATTATAGTGGGCTAGCGGGAGGGAGTGAGCAGTTCTTC.

The chain is built from TRBV29-1 and TRBJ1-2; 7 bases agree with TRBD1. V lost 0 bases, J lost 3 bases, and 4 bases stayed unmatched. The CDR3 totals 14 residues. Germline V gene sequence: CDR1 SQVTM, CDR2 ANQGSEA. In DNA form, the CDR3 reads TGCAGCGTTGAAGACCGGGACAGATACTATGGCTACACCTTC. Translation: CSVEDRDRYYGYTF.

The genes are TRBV20-1 and TRBJ2-3; 8 positions agree with TRBD1. V was pared by 4 bases and J by 3 bases, with 12 bases of the junction left unmatched. The CDR3 consists of 16 residues. CDR1 is DFQATT and CDR2 is SNEGSKA in the germline V gene (reference sequence). CDR3 residues: CSATGQGGHGTDTQYF. As DNA, the CDR3 is TGCAGTGCTACCGGACAGGGTGGTCATGGGACAGATACGCAGTATTTT.

This sequence joins TRBV20-1 and TRBJ2-1; tentatively, D is TRBD1 or TRBD2 (5 bases each). The ends were cut back, 3 bases at V and 0 bases at J, with 9 bases in the middle. CDR1 and CDR2 (germline): DFQATT, SNEGSKA (reference sequence). The CDR3 totals 14 residues. DNA of the CDR3: TGCAGTGCTAGTGAGGGGAGCTCCTACAATGAGCAGTTCTTC. It codes for CSASEGSSYNEQFF.

This clonotype was counted a few times. The chain has TRBV6-1 and TRBJ2-5; 8 nucleotides match TRBD1. This CDR3 is 14 amino acids long. V was pared by 6 bases and J by 5 bases, with 8 bases of the junction left unmatched. CDR1 MNHNS and CDR2 SASEGT come from the germline V gene. In DNA, the CDR3 is TGTGCCAGCAGGAGGCAGGGGGCACCGGAGACCCAGTACTTC. Its protein is CASRRQGAPETQYF.

The chain uses TRBV28 and TRBJ2-1; TRBD2 aligns across 8 bases. Germline V lookup: CDR1 MDHEN, CDR2 SYDVKM. The trim removed 3 bases at V and 8 bases at J, leaving 15 bases unmatched. This CDR3 is 17 amino acids long. The DNA for the CDR3 is TGTGCCAGCAGTTTGGGGATCGGGAGGGCATGGGTGGATGAGCAGTTCTTC. Protein: CASSLGIGRAWVDEQFF.

This clonotype was recorded a few times. The J gene is TRBJ2-2, the V gene TRBV7-6, with D uncertain. V was clipped by 1 base and J by 4 bases, with 10 bases between them. The CDR3 extends over 15 amino acids. Germline-derived CDR1 and CDR2 are SGHVS and FNYEAQ. The CDR3 reads CASSLVGTGTGELFF. The CDR3 DNA sequence: TGTGCCAGCAGCTTAGTTGGCACGGGCACCGGGGAGCTGTTTTTT.

This clonotype was observed a handful of times. The chain recombines TRBV4-3 with TRBJ2-2; TRBD1 might be the D (6 bases). V lost 3 bases to trimming and J lost 4 bases, with 12 bases between them. Germline CDR1 and CDR2: LGHNA and YSLEER. This CDR3 comprises 15 residues. CDR3 bases: TGCGCCAGCAGCCATCCCTCCAGGGGCACCGGGGAGCTGTTTTTT. It codes for CASSHPSRGTGELFF.

This rearrangement joins TRBV9 to TRBJ1-1; possibly TRBD1 for D (5 bases). CDR1 SGDLS and CDR2 YYNGEE come from the germline V gene. V was clipped by 3 bases and J by 0 bases, with 15 bases between them. The CDR3 runs 16 residues. In DNA, the CDR3 is TGTGCCAGCAGCGAGGGGACGGGAACTATGAACACTGAAGCTTTCTTT. Amino acids: CASSEGTGTMNTEAFF.

This chain links TRBV20-1 with TRBJ2-1; TRBD2 aligns across 7 bases. Germline V gives CDR1 DFQATT, CDR2 SNEGSKA (reference sequence). The CDR3 loop spans 14 amino acids. The V segment lost 5 bases and the J segment 2 bases; nucleotides outside the gene matches: 6. CDR3 DNA sequence: TGCAGTGCTCCGCTAGCGGTTACCTACAATGAGCAGTTCTTC. This codes for CSAPLAVTYNEQFF.

The chain carries TRBV7-9 and TRBJ2-1; no firm D call. CDR1 is SEHNR and CDR2 is FQNEAQ in the germline V gene (reference sequence). Trimming stripped 0 bases from V and 8 bases from J, with 8 bases between. CDR3 size: 13 residues. This CDR3 is CASSLAPRDEQFF. CDR3 nucleotides: TGTGCCAGCAGCTTAGCCCCCCGGGATGAGCAGTTCTTC.

The table lists this clonotype with a count of one. The chain links TRBV4-3 to TRBJ1-2; 7 positions agree with TRBD1. V lost 0 bases, J lost 4 bases, and 11 bases stayed unmatched. The CDR3 contains 17 residues. Germline assignment: CDR1 LGHNA and CDR2 YSLEER. DNA for the CDR3: TGCGCCAGCAGCCAAGAGAGCCGGCAGGGGGGTCCCTATGGCTACACCTTC. This encodes CASSQESRQGGPYGYTF.

V gene TRBV6-5 combines with J gene TRBJ2-6, with D possibly being TRBD1 (6 bases). The germline gives CDR1 MNHEY, CDR2 SVGAGI. This CDR3 has 18 amino acids. The V end was cut by 2 bases, the J end by 0 bases, with 14 bases between. The CDR3 DNA is TGTGCCAGCAGTTACAGGGCAGGGGTGAGCTCTGGGGCCAACGTCCTGACTTTC. As protein: CASSYRAGVSSGANVLTF.

The rearrangement joins TRBV4-3 to TRBJ1-1, with D possibly matching TRBD1 (6 bases). From germline, CDR1 is LGHNA and CDR2 YSLEER. The CDR3 has 14 residues. V lost 3 bases, J lost 8 bases, and 16 bases lay in between. This CDR3 reads CASSHKTGLAEAFF. CDR3 DNA sequence: TGCGCCAGCAGCCACAAGACAGGCCTAGCAGAAGCTTTCTTT.

The V call is TRBV7-2, the J call TRBJ2-7; tentatively, D is TRBD2 (5 bases). Germline assignment: CDR1 SGHTA and CDR2 FQGNSA. Trimming stripped 7 bases from V and 2 bases from J, with 27 bases between. CDR3 length: 18 residues. The CDR3 loop reads CASTPLTSTRGPPYEQYF. Written as DNA, the CDR3 is TGTGCCAGCACCCCTCTCACTAGTACCAGAGGCCCCCCCTACGAGCAGTACTTC.

The chain employs TRBV4-2 and TRBJ2-1; TRBD2 agrees at 11 bases. Germline V gene sequence: CDR1 LGHNA, CDR2 YNFKEQ. The CDR3 totals 17 residues. Trimming removed 4 bases from V and 6 bases from J; junction bases left unmatched: 11. The CDR3 DNA follows: TGTGCCAGCAGCCCCGGGGTACTAGCGGGAGTGTCCAATGAGCAGTTCTTC. Protein product: CASSPGVLAGVSNEQFF.

The chain joins TRBV30 to TRBJ2-2; TRBD2 is a possible D gene (5 bases). CDR3 size: 13 residues. CDR1 is GTSNPN and CDR2 is SVGIG in the germline V gene (reference sequence). The germline V and J ends were trimmed by 3 bases and 6 bases, with 11 bases remaining between them. CDR3 coding DNA: TGTGCCTGGAGGGACTCCGTGGCCGGGGAGCTGTTTTTT. Protein product: CAWRDSVAGELFF.

The chain couples TRBV11-2 to TRBJ1-1; 12 positions agree with TRBD1. The junction had 6 bases not matched to a gene; V was cut back by 1 base and J by 6 bases. CDR1 and CDR2 (germline): SGHAT, FQNNGV. This CDR3 spans 16 amino acids. CDR3 in amino acids: CASSLARDRGPPEAFF. The DNA of the CDR3 is TGTGCCAGCAGCTTAGCCAGGGACAGGGGGCCGCCTGAAGCTTTCTTT.

The chain is built from TRBV28 and TRBJ2-7; tentatively, D is TRBD1 (6 bases). Germline lookup yields CDR1 MDHEN and CDR2 SYDVKM. This CDR3 has 18 residues. Trimming removed 2 bases from V and 1 base from J, with 21 bases in between. For the CDR3, the DNA is TGTGCCAGCAGTTTACCCCTTAGGACAGCTAATCCTTCCTACGAGCAGTACTTC. Translation: CASSLPLRTANPSYEQYF.

This chain uses TRBV7-6 with TRBJ1-4; no definite D call. CDR3 size: 17 residues. The ends were cut back, 2 bases at V and 0 bases at J, with 13 bases in the middle. CDR1 is SGHVS, CDR2 FNYEAQ, per germline. The CDR3 DNA reads as TGTGCCAGCAGCTTATACACGGTTCCCACAACTAATGAAAAACTGTTTTTT. Amino acids: CASSLYTVPTTNEKLFF.